These T cell receptor beta chains were read from a single sample in a study of T cell responses to AZD1222 COVID-19 vaccine. Here immunoSEQ multiplex PCR was the method, and the copy in TCRdb shows in-frame clones only, minus some. The sample records 80,000 or so clones, about 90% being singletons. Source: peripheral blood, taken on day 0 of AZD1222 vaccination. The receptors stem from an adult in good health. Both conserved end residues are part of each CDR3. A D gene is named only where the DNA matches it firmly. Size is stated for part of the rows, as once, few or many counts, or as a class when the clone is expanded.

cdr3_length clone_size j_call v_call d_call cdr3_nt cdr3_aa
13 - TRBJ1-5 TRBV4-3 - TGCGCCAGCAGCCCGCGGGTCGGGCAGCCCCAGCATTTT CASSPRVGQPQHF
13 - TRBJ2-5 TRBV5-8 TRBD2 TGTGCCAGCAGCTTAGAGGGGCGGGGGGCCCAGTACTTC CASSLEGRGAQYF
17 once TRBJ2-2 TRBV27 TRBD1 TGTGCCAGCAGTCCCCCTGGACAGGGGCTTTACACCGGGGAGCTGTTTTTT CASSPPGQGLYTGELFF
13 - TRBJ1-2 TRBV11-1 - TGTGCCAGCAGCTTAATGGGGACACATGGCTACACCTTC CASSLMGTHGYTF
16 - TRBJ1-2 TRBV18 - TGTGCCAGCTCACCTTCCCCCGACACAGCTAACTATGGCTACACCTTC CASSPSPDTANYGYTF
14 - TRBJ1-1 TRBV5-1 - TGCGCCAGCAGCTTGGGACCCATGAACACTGAAGCTTTCTTT CASSLGPMNTEAFF
18 - TRBJ2-2 TRBV11-2 TRBD2 TGTGCCAGCAGCTTAGTCGGTTCTAGCGGGGGAAACACCGGGGAGCTGTTTTTT CASSLVGSSGGNTGELFF
15 - TRBJ1-1 TRBV27 - TGTGCCAGCAGTAGACGCGGGGGGGAGAACACTGAAGCTTTCTTT CASSRRGGENTEAFF
13 - TRBJ1-5 TRBV6-4 - TGTGCCAGCAGTGATAAGCCTAATCAGCCCCAGCATTTT CASSDKPNQPQHF
11 - TRBJ1-1 TRBV6-2/TRBV6-3 - TGTGCCAGCAGTTTGGGCACTGAAGCTTTCTTT CASSLGTEAFF
14 few TRBJ1-1 TRBV25-1 TRBD1 TGTGCCAGCAGCCATCGGACAGGTGAGTCTGAAGCTTTCTTT CASSHRTGESEAFF
13 - TRBJ1-2 TRBV14 - TGTGCCAGCAGCCCCCGGACAGTCTATGGCTACACCTTC CASSPRTVYGYTF
14 - TRBJ1-2 TRBV6-5 - TGTGCCAGCAGTCAGAACACAAGGATCGACGGCTACACCTTC CASSQNTRIDGYTF
14 - TRBJ1-3 TRBV4-3 - TGCGCCAGCAGCAGTGGATACTCTGGAAACACCATATATTTT CASSSGYSGNTIYF
14 - TRBJ2-7 TRBV28 - TGTGCCAGCAGTTTCGCAGCCTCTTACTACGAGCAGTACTTC CASSFAASYYEQYF
15 - TRBJ2-2 TRBV27 TRBD1 TGTGCCAGCAGTACGAAATACAGGGGGAACGGGGAGCTGTTTTTT CASSTKYRGNGELFF
14 - TRBJ2-7 TRBV7-2 TRBD1 TGTGCCAGCAGCTTAGCGGACAGGGGTTACGAGCAGTACTTC CASSLADRGYEQYF
15 - TRBJ1-2 TRBV30 - TGTGCCTGGAGTGCGGGCCCCGTAAGGAGCTATGGCTACACCTTC CAWSAGPVRSYGYTF
18 - TRBJ1-5 TRBV7-2 - TGTGCCAGCAGCTTAGGTATCAGGGGAATGGATAGGAATCAGCCCCAGCATTTT CASSLGIRGMDRNQPQHF
14 - TRBJ1-4 TRBV12-5 - TGTGCTAGTGGTTTGTTTGGGGTGGGAGAAAAACTGTTTTTT CASGLFGVGEKLFF
15 - TRBJ2-1 TRBV5-8 TRBD1 TGTGCCAGCAGCACGACCGGGACAGGGTACAATGAGCAGTTCTTC CASSTTGTGYNEQFF
16 - TRBJ2-2 TRBV30 TRBD2 TGTGCCTGGAGTGTACTTGGCGGGGGGGACACCGGGGAGCTGTTTTTT CAWSVLGGGDTGELFF
16 - TRBJ1-1 TRBV4-1 TRBD1 TGCGCCAGCAGCCCCTCGGGACAGGGGAGAGGCACTGAAGCTTTCTTT CASSPSGQGRGTEAFF
13 once TRBJ1-2 TRBV9 - TGTGCCAGCAGCGTAGCGGGGGACTATGGCTACACCTTC CASSVAGDYGYTF
12 - TRBJ1-5 TRBV3-1/TRBV3-2 - TGTGCCAGCAGCCAAGCGGGGTGGCCCCAGCATTTT CASSQAGWPQHF
13 - TRBJ2-7 TRBV29-1 - TGCAGCGTTCTTCTCAGGTATTCCTACGAGCAGTACTTC CSVLLRYSYEQYF
15 - TRBJ1-2 TRBV2 - TGTGCCAGCAGTGAAGCGGCAGATCCTAACTATGGCTACACCTTC CASSEAADPNYGYTF
15 - TRBJ1-5 TRBV6-2/TRBV6-3 TRBD1 TGTGCCAGCAGTCAGACAGGGGTAAGCAATCAGCCCCAGCATTTT CASSQTGVSNQPQHF
14 - TRBJ1-1 TRBV7-9 - TGTGCCAGCAGCTTAGTAGTAGGTGACACTGAAGCTTTCTTT CASSLVVGDTEAFF
16 - TRBJ1-1 TRBV7-2 - TGTGCCAGCAGCCCACCTACACAGGGTTTGAACACTGAAGCTTTCTTT CASSPPTQGLNTEAFF
12 - TRBJ1-1 TRBV25-1 TRBD1 TGTGCCAGCAGTGCAGGGGGGACTGAAGCTTTCTTT CASSAGGTEAFF
14 - TRBJ1-2 TRBV4-1 - TGCGCCAGCAGCCTTATCGTAACTAACTATGGCTACACCTTC CASSLIVTNYGYTF
14 - TRBJ2-1 TRBV3-1/TRBV3-2 TRBD2 TGTGCCAGCAGGGGTAGCGGGGGGTCCGATGAGCAGTTCTTC CASRGSGGSDEQFF
13 - TRBJ1-5 TRBV6-1 - TGTGCCAGCAGTTCGGGGGGCATCGGGTCCCAGCATTTT CASSSGGIGSQHF
14 once TRBJ2-7 TRBV27 TRBD1 TGTGCCAGCAGTGGCTGGCAGGGGGCCTACGAGCAGTACTTC CASSGWQGAYEQYF
16 once TRBJ1-4 TRBV4-3 - TGCGCCAGCAGCCTTAACTACGGAGCTCCTAATGAAAAACTGTTTTTT CASSLNYGAPNEKLFF
13 - TRBJ1-1 TRBV6-6 TRBD1 TGTGCCAGCAGTTCCAGGGGGGACACTGAAGCTTTCTTT CASSSRGDTEAFF
12 - TRBJ1-2 TRBV2 - TGTGCCAGCACGGGGTTTAGGAGTGGCTACACCTTC CASTGFRSGYTF
17 few TRBJ1-6 TRBV13 - TGTGCCAGCAGCCCCGGCTCCCGGGGGGCAGGGAATTCACCCCTCCACTTT CASSPGSRGAGNSPLHF
13 - TRBJ2-5 TRBV3-1/TRBV3-2 - TGTGCCAGCAGTCCCTCGGGCGAAGAGACCCAGTACTTC CASSPSGEETQYF
14 - TRBJ1-3 TRBV5-1 TRBD1 TGCGCCAGCAGCTCGACAGGGTCTGGAAACACCATATATTTT CASSSTGSGNTIYF
15 - TRBJ1-5 TRBV27 - TGTGCCAGCAGTCCCAGGCAGGGGAGGGATCAGCCCCAGCATTTT CASSPRQGRDQPQHF
14 - TRBJ1-2 TRBV5-1 - TGCGCCAGCCAAAACGGACAGACTAACTATGGCTACACCTTC CASQNGQTNYGYTF
16 - TRBJ1-2 TRBV9 TRBD1 TGTGCCAGCAGCGTACAAAACCCCGGACAGGGGCAAGGCTACACCTTC CASSVQNPGQGQGYTF
16 - TRBJ1-5 TRBV15 TRBD1 TGTGCCACCAGCAGGAACAGGGGGACGAGCAATCAGCCCCAGCATTTT CATSRNRGTSNQPQHF
13 - TRBJ1-5 TRBV27 - TGTGCCAGCGGCTCCCTAGGCAATCAGCCCCAGCATTTT CASGSLGNQPQHF
15 - TRBJ1-3 TRBV9 - TGTGCCAGCAGCGTAGGGGAGGGGGCTGGAAACACCATATATTTT CASSVGEGAGNTIYF
15 - TRBJ1-5 TRBV10-3 - TGTGCCATCAGTGAGTCCGGACAGACCAATCAGCCCCAGCATTTT CAISESGQTNQPQHF
14 - TRBJ1-1 TRBV19 TRBD1 TGTGCCAGTAGTATGACAGGGGGGAACACTGAAGCTTTCTTT CASSMTGGNTEAFF
15 - TRBJ1-2 TRBV7-9 TRBD1 TGTGCCAGCAGCTCCCCTAACAGGGGAGTAGAGGGCTACACCTTC CASSSPNRGVEGYTF
14 - TRBJ2-1 TRBV10-1 - TGCGCCAGCAGTGTTGGGGCCCCTGGGGATGAGCAGTTCTTC CASSVGAPGDEQFF
12 - TRBJ1-2 TRBV12-3/TRBV12-4 - TGTGCCAGCAAGCGCACGGCTTATGGCTACACCTTC CASKRTAYGYTF